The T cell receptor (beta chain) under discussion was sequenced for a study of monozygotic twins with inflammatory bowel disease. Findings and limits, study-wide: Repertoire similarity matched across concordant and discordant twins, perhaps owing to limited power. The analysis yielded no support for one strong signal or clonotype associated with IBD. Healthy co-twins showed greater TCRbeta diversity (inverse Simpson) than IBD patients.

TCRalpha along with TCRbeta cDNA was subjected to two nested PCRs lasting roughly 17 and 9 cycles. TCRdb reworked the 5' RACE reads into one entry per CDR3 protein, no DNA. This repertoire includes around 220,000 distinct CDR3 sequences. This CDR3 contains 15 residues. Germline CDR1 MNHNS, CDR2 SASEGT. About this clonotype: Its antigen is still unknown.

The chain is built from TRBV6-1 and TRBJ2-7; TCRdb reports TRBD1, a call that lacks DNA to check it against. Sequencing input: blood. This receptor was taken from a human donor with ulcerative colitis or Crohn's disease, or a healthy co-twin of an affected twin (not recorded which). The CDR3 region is CASSQSLTGSYEQYF.